The next 2 T cell receptor beta chains were all read from a single sample in a study of T cell responses to AZD1222 COVID-19 vaccine. TCRdb keeps only in-frame clones here, not all; method: immunoSEQ multiplex PCR. The repertoire holds approximately 140,000 clones, around 89% seen once, with approximately 5.1% in the top ten. The sample in question was peripheral blood, obtained on day 0 of AZD1222 vaccination. The receptors originated from an adult in good health.

V and J are TRBV28 and TRBJ2-7; the D gene is possibly TRBD2 (5 bases). V was shortened by 3 bases and J by 3 bases, with 15 bases between the two germline ends. Germline V gene sequence: CDR1 MDHEN, CDR2 SYDVKM. There are 15 residues in the CDR3. The CDR3 DNA reads TGTGCCAGCAGTTTTCCCGTCGCCGGGAACTACGAGCAGTACTTC. Its translation: CASSFPVAGNYEQYF.

This chain joins TRBV11-2 and TRBJ2-4, with D possibly matching TRBD1 (5 bases). This CDR3 region has 16 residues. Trimming removed 2 bases from V and 0 bases from J, with 11 bases in between. CDR1 is SGHAT, CDR2 FQNNGV, per germline. CDR3 amino acids: CASSLPAGLAKNIQYF. DNA of the CDR3: TGTGCCAGCAGCTTACCGGCAGGGCTAGCCAAAAACATTCAGTACTTC.